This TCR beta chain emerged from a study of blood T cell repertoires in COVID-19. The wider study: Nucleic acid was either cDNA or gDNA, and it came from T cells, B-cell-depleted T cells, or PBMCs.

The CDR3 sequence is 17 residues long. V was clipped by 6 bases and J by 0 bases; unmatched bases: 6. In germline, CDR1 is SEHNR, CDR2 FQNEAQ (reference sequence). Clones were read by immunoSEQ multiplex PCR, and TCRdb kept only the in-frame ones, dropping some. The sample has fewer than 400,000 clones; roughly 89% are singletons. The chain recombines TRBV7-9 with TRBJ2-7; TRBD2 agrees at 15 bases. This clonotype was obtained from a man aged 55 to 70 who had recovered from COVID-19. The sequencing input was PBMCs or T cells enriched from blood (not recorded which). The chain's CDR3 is CASREGLAGGSSYEQYF. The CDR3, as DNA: TGTGCCAGCAGGGAGGGACTAGCGGGAGGCTCCTCCTACGAGCAGTACTTC.